This section outlines one T cell receptor beta chain sequence together with its context. The antigen is not known. The record originates from a study of shared clonotypes between healthy human individuals. Whole-study findings and limits: Some clonotypes were shared by all four sorted-subset donors, while others were not shared. The non-shared ones had lower generation probabilities than the shared ones.

Per the original data handling: Quality scores were absent from the junction-only immunoSEQ sequences, so filtering differed. Libraries were prepared by immunoSEQ multiplex PCR; TCRdb keeps only in-frame clonotypes and omits some of them. The D gene and trimming were derived from the DNA, and the V and J assignments and clone size from that table. The sample holds fewer than 1.8 million clones; around 98.5% are singletons and the top ten take 0.36%. This TCR was recovered from a man aged 25-45 years in good health. Sequencing used naive CD4+ T cells sorted from blood. Noted subset: CD45RA+ positively selected.

CDR3 sequence: CASSQDWARGQETQYF. CDR3 in DNA: TGTGCCAGCAGCCAAGATTGGGCCAGGGGGCAAGAGACCCAGTACTTC. The rearrangement links TRBV14 to TRBJ2-5; 7 bases agree with TRBD1. J gave up 2 bases and V 0 bases, and 6 bases lay outside the gene matches. The CDR3 loop spans 16 amino acids. CDR1 and CDR2 (germline): SGHDN, FVKESK. Full variable domain (outside the CDR3, taken from reference TRBV14 and TRBJ2-5): EAGVTQFPSHSVIEKGQTVTLRCDPISGHDNLYWYRRVMGKEIKFLLHFVKESKQDESGMPNNRFLAERTGGTYSTLKVQPAELEDSGVYFCASSQDWARGQETQYFGPGTRLLVL.